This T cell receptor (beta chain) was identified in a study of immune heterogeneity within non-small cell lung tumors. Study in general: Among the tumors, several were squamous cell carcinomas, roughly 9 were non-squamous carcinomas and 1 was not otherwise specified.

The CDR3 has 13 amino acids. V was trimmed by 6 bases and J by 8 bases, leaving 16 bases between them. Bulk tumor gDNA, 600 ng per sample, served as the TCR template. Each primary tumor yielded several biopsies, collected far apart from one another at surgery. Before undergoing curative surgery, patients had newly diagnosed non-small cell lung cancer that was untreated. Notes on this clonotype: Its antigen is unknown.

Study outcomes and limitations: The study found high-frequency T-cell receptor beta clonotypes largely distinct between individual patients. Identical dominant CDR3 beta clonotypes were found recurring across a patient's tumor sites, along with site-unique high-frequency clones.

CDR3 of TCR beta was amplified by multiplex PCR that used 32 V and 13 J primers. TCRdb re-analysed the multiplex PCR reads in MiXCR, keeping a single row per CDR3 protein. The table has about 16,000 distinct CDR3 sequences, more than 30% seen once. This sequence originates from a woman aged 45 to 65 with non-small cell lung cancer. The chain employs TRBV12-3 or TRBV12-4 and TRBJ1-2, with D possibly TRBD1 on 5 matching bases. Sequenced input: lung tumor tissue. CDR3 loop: CASRPGGGAGYTF. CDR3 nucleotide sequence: TGTGCCAGCAGGCCCGGGGGGGGAGCAGGCTACACCTTC.